This T cell receptor (beta chain) is from a study of CD4 T cells in relation to SARS-CoV-2 and coronaviruses. Study background: TCR beta CDR3s were sequenced after roughly 10-day antigen culture of PBMCs. Two subjects were Hispanic; patients were roughly 8 males and a handful of females.

Data came from immunoSEQ multiplex PCR; TCRdb stores just in-frame clones and leaves some out. Among about 31,000 clones listed, around 76% were seen once. General study points: Pre-pandemic and post-infection samples never came from the same donor.

The CDR3 consists of 13 residues. From germline, CDR1 is SGHNT and CDR2 YENEEA. V lost 6 bases, J lost 1 base, and 8 bases lay in between. Fewer than 130,000 naive or memory CD4+ cells were cultured with CEF peptides for nine to ten days. About this clone itself: Antigen specificity is unknown.

The chain uses TRBV11-3 and TRBJ2-3; no clear D gene. Sequenced: memory CD4+ T cells from PBMCs, cultured in vitro. This receptor was taken from an adult with COVID-19. The CDR3 reads CASSPHGTDTQYF. For the CDR3, the DNA is TGTGCCAGCAGTCCTCACGGCACAGATACGCAGTATTTT.